This is a list of T cell receptor beta chains from one sample in a study of human T cells and chemical hapten exposure. TCRdb re-called the RACE reads through MiXCR, storing one row per CDR3 protein. This sample has around 120,000 distinct CDR3 sequences; about 13% occur once, and the top ten carry about 3%. Sequencing was performed on whole blood, taken in connection with sensitization to the hapten diphenylcyclopropenone (DPC). The receptor set was obtained from a woman aged 18-29 years with alopecia areata. Some clones in this sample may be carry-over from other donors' samples. Each CDR3 is given with its conserved first and last residue. The D gene is left open where the match is weak. Clone size is shown for a subset of rows, as once, few, many or a class of expanded clone.

clone_size	j_call	d_call	v_call	cdr3_aa	cdr3_nt
few	TRBJ1-5	.	TRBV20-1	CSARAIRPSNQPQHF	TGCAGTGCTAGAGCTATAAGACCCAGCAATCAGCCCCAGCATTTT
.	TRBJ2-7	.	TRBV5-4	CASSRPTAHEQYF	TGTGCCAGCAGCCGACCTACTGCTCACGAGCAGTACTTC
.	TRBJ2-7	.	TRBV5-1	CASSLPKNRSPMSYEQYF	TGCGCCAGCAGCTTGCCCAAAAACAGGAGCCCCATGTCCTACGAGCAGTACTTC
many	TRBJ1-2	.	TRBV11-2	CASSLGGANYGYTF	TGTGCCAGCAGCTTAGGCGGAGCTAACTATGGCTACACCTTC
few	TRBJ2-3	.	TRBV6-6	CASSYSFPDTQYF	TGTGCCAGCAGTTATTCTTTCCCAGATACGCAGTATTTT
.	TRBJ2-1	.	TRBV13	CASSLRRLETSSFYNEQFF	TGTGCCAGCAGCTTGCGCCGTTTAGAGACCTCGTCATTCTACAATGAGCAGTTCTTC
few	TRBJ2-3	.	TRBV3-1	CASSPRGHSADTQYF	TGTGCCAGCAGCCCCCGGGGACATTCGGCAGATACGCAGTATTTT
few	TRBJ2-6	TRBD2	TRBV3-1	CASSQFGAGAGANVLTF	TGTGCCAGCAGCCAATTTGGAGCGGGGGCTGGGGCCAACGTCCTGACTTTC
.	TRBJ2-7	.	TRBV6-6	CASSRDWSYEQYF	TGTGCCAGCAGTCGGGACTGGTCCTACGAGCAGTACTTC
.	TRBJ1-2	.	TRBV20-1	CSARYRDDYGYTF	TGCAGTGCTAGGTACAGGGATGACTATGGCTACACCTTC
.	TRBJ2-7	.	TRBV29-1	CSVFRGYEQYF	TGCAGCGTTTTTCGGGGCTACGAGCAGTACTTC
.	TRBJ2-7	.	TRBV7-9	CASSSGQNEQYF	TGTGCCAGCAGCTCAGGACAGAACGAGCAGTACTTC
many	TRBJ2-3	TRBD2	TRBV10-3	CAIASGGRTDTQYF	TGTGCCATCGCTAGCGGGGGCCGCACAGATACGCAGTATTTT
many	TRBJ2-7	TRBD1	TRBV7-8	CASSLVTGVSAYEQYF	TGTGCCAGCAGCTTAGTGACAGGGGTGTCTGCCTACGAGCAGTACTTC
.	TRBJ1-1	.	TRBV4-3	CASSQEDVLGSEAFF	TGCGCCAGCAGCCAAGAAGACGTCTTGGGCTCTGAAGCTTTCTTT
.	TRBJ1-4	TRBD1	TRBV2	CASARGPGEKLFF	TGTGCCAGCGCTAGGGGGCCTGGTGAAAAACTGTTTTTT
few	TRBJ2-2	.	TRBV2	CASSERQLNTGELFF	TGTGCCAGCAGTGAAAGACAGCTGAACACCGGGGAGCTGTTTTTT
few	TRBJ1-1	TRBD1	TRBV20-1	CSARTGLNTEAFF	TGCAGTGCAAGGACAGGGCTCAACACTGAAGCTTTCTTT
many	TRBJ2-7	.	TRBV12-3/TRBV12-4	CASTHRPLREQYF	TGTGCCAGCACCCACCGGCCCCTCCGCGAGCAGTACTTC
few	TRBJ2-7	.	TRBV5-1	CASSLLSVSSYEQYF	TGCGCCAGCAGCTTACTATCCGTGAGCTCCTACGAGCAGTACTTC
few	TRBJ1-2	.	TRBV7-9	CASSLSRIDGYTF	TGTGCCAGCAGCTTAAGCAGAATTGATGGCTACACCTTC
few	TRBJ2-7	.	TRBV27	CASNRRGGVYEQYF	TGTGCCAGCAATAGAAGGGGGGGAGTCTACGAGCAGTACTTC
many	TRBJ2-5	.	TRBV20-1	CSAPPGGSLETQYF	TGCAGTGCTCCCCCAGGCGGGTCCCTCGAGACCCAGTACTTC
many	TRBJ1-5	.	TRBV11-3	CASSMVRAGPLHQPQHF	TGTGCCAGCAGCATGGTCCGTGCAGGGCCCTTGCATCAGCCCCAGCATTTT
few	TRBJ1-5	TRBD1	TRBV7-2	CASSLQGAGQPQHF	TGTGCCAGCAGCTTACAGGGGGCGGGCCAGCCCCAGCATTTT
.	TRBJ2-7	TRBD1	TRBV2	CASTRQGGTYEQYF	TGTGCCAGTACTAGACAGGGGGGAACCTACGAGCAGTACTTC
.	TRBJ2-2	.	TRBV2	CASSAGHGELFF	TGTGCCAGCAGCGCGGGCCACGGGGAGCTGTTTTTT
few	TRBJ2-7	.	TRBV19	CASRGDEQYF	TGTGCCTCGAGGGGAGACGAGCAGTACTTC
.	TRBJ1-3	.	TRBV12-5	CAWASDGNTIYF	TGTGCTTGGGCCTCAGACGGAAACACCATATATTTT
few	TRBJ1-1	.	TRBV7-3	CASSTLRNTEAFF	TGTGCCAGCAGCACCCTTAGGAACACTGAAGCTTTCTTT
few	TRBJ2-3	TRBD2	TRBV5-1	CASSRTSGGATDTQYF	TGCGCCAGCAGCCGGACTAGCGGGGGGGCCACAGATACGCAGTATTTT
few	TRBJ2-1	.	TRBV7-6	CASSPAATGFGQFF	TGTGCCAGCAGCCCAGCCGCTACAGGGTTTGGGCAGTTCTTC
few	TRBJ2-1	.	TRBV20-1	CSARRGPGLSYNEQFF	TGCAGTGCTAGGAGGGGTCCAGGCCTCTCCTACAATGAGCAGTTCTTC
few	TRBJ1-6	.	TRBV7-2	CASSLWTHSPLHF	TGTGCCAGCAGCCTATGGACTCATTCACCCCTCCACTTT
.	TRBJ2-1	TRBD1	TRBV9	CASSAGQSYNEQFF	TGTGCCAGCAGCGCGGGACAGTCCTACAATGAGCAGTTCTTC
.	TRBJ1-1	.	TRBV9	CASSVTGLQNTEAFF	TGTGCCAGCAGCGTCACGGGCCTCCAAAACACTGAAGCTTTCTTT
.	TRBJ2-7	.	TRBV18	CASSPSNNPYEQYF	TGTGCCAGCTCACCATCGAACAATCCCTACGAGCAGTACTTC
many	TRBJ2-7	TRBD1	TRBV3-1	CASSLTGFEQYF	TGTGCCAGCAGCCTGACAGGGTTCGAGCAGTACTTC
many	TRBJ1-5	.	TRBV6-2/TRBV6-3	CASGNQPQHF	TGTGCCAGCGGAAATCAGCCCCAGCATTTT
few	TRBJ2-2	TRBD2	TRBV4-3	CASSRLAGIPTGELFF	TGCGCCAGCAGCCGACTAGCGGGGATACCCACCGGGGAGCTGTTTTTT
many	TRBJ1-2	TRBD1	TRBV29-1	CSARTGANYGYTF	TGCAGCGCGAGGACAGGGGCTAACTATGGCTACACCTTC
.	TRBJ2-7	TRBD2	TRBV4-3	CASSHSVAGRSYEQYF	TGCGCCAGCAGCCACTCGGTAGCGGGGCGCTCCTACGAGCAGTACTTC
few	TRBJ2-5	.	TRBV12-3/TRBV12-4	CASSLGHQETQYF	TGTGCCAGCAGTTTGGGTCACCAAGAGACCCAGTACTTC
.	TRBJ2-1	TRBD1	TRBV23-1	CASSQLGTAFNEQFF	TGCGCCAGCAGTCAGCTCGGGACAGCCTTTAATGAGCAGTTCTTC
many	TRBJ2-7	.	TRBV28	CASSLKYEQYF	TGTGCCAGCAGTTTGAAATACGAGCAGTACTTC
few	TRBJ2-5	.	TRBV12-3/TRBV12-4	CASTHEFSGQETQYF	TGTGCCAGCACCCATGAATTCAGCGGCCAAGAGACCCAGTACTTC
few	TRBJ2-7	.	TRBV12-3/TRBV12-4	CASSPSGLSYEQYF	TGTGCCAGCAGTCCCTCAGGCCTCTCCTACGAGCAGTACTTC
few	TRBJ2-7	.	TRBV29-1	CSVEGEDYPHYEQYF	TGCAGCGTTGAAGGGGAGGATTATCCCCACTACGAGCAGTACTTC
many	TRBJ2-5	.	TRBV4-3	CASSQDWGHPQETQYF	TGCGCCAGCAGCCAAGATTGGGGACACCCCCAAGAGACCCAGTACTTC
.	TRBJ1-1	.	TRBV6-5	CASRWDRRDTETFF	TGTGCCAGCAGATGGGACCGGCGGGACACTGAAACTTTCTTT
.	TRBJ2-3	.	TRBV11-3	CASSDFAADTQYF	TGTGCCTCCTCCGACTTCGCGGCAGATACGCAGTATTTT
few	TRBJ2-5	.	TRBV4-1	CASSQVSQGRRETQYF	TGCGCCAGCAGCCAAGTTTCACAGGGACGGCGAGAGACCCAGTACTTC
.	TRBJ2-3	TRBD1	TRBV7-6	CASSAQGALADTQYF	TGTGCCAGCAGCGCCCAGGGGGCTTTGGCAGATACGCAGTATTTT
.	TRBJ2-5	.	TRBV20-1	CSARGWPKETQYF	TGCAGTGCTAGAGGATGGCCTAAAGAGACCCAGTACTTC